This TCR beta chain derives from a study of T-cell reconstitution after alpha-beta-depleted transplantation in children. The sample holds many counts of this clonotype. What it binds is unknown. CDR3 length: 12 amino acids. Germline CDR1 and CDR2: GTSNPN and SVGIG (reference sequence). Trimming took off 3 bases at V and 4 bases at J, with 10 bases between the two ends. TCRbeta library construction was performed incorporating unique molecular identifiers. From the PCR reads, TCRdb called clonotypes with MiXCR, one entry per CDR3 protein. In the table there are about 27,000 distinct CDR3 sequences, about a sixth of which are singletons. Study findings and constraints: As was reported, about two months after transplant, alpha-beta T cells came from several hundred expanded graft clones. At the one-year point after transplant, T-cell counts and TCRbeta diversity were found to come mostly from T cells that had been newly produced. Diversity of TCRbeta at day 60 was high in some patients, arising from surviving recipient T cells and thymic progenitors.

The sequencing here drew on PBMCs, mostly from graft donor cells, taken 60 days after TCRalphabeta/CD19-depleted stem cell transplant. The chain has TRBV30 and TRBJ2-7; no firm D call. The sequence came from a male patient aged 2-15 years who had a stem cell transplant for acute lymphoblastic leukemia, so the T cells may come from the graft donor. The CDR3 region is CAWRWKEYEQYF. The CDR3 DNA reads TGTGCCTGGAGATGGAAGGAATACGAGCAGTACTTC.